Below are 27 T cell receptor beta chains sequenced from a single sample in a study of blood T cell repertoires in COVID-19. The table came from immunoSEQ multiplex PCR; TCRdb's copy has only in-frame clones and leaves some out. The sample has 360,000 or so clones, around 91% seen once. The sample consisted of peripheral blood. The receptors originated from a man younger than 30 with active or convalescent COVID-19.

The V gene is TRBV4-3, the J gene TRBJ1-2; 7 bases align to TRBD1. This CDR3 is built from 14 residues. The V gene's germline CDR1 is LGHNA and CDR2 YSLEER. Trimming removed 5 bases from V and 3 bases from J; junction bases left unmatched: 6. This CDR3 is CASSDRDLDYGYTF. As DNA, the CDR3 is TGCGCCAGCAGCGACAGGGATTTGGACTATGGCTACACCTTC.

The chain carries TRBV28 and TRBJ1-5; 7 bases fit TRBD1. The CDR3 runs to 14 residues. Germline CDR1 reads MDHEN; CDR2 reads SYDVKM. V shed 5 bases, J shed 4 bases, and the junction held 5 bases outside the gene matches. The CDR3 loop is CASSPPGGNQPQHF. CDR3 sequence (DNA): TGTGCCAGCAGTCCGCCAGGGGGTAATCAGCCCCAGCATTTT.

This sequence joins TRBV4-3 and TRBJ1-2; TRBD1 might be the D (6 bases). Germline V gives CDR1 LGHNA, CDR2 YSLEER. The CDR3 extends over 15 amino acids. Trimming stripped 1 base from V and 5 bases from J, with 14 bases between. The CDR3 bases are TGCGCCAGCAGCCAAGCGGACAGTCCTTTTTATGGCTACACCTTC. It yields the protein CASSQADSPFYGYTF.

The genes are TRBV14 and TRBJ1-1; no clear D. V lost 5 bases and J lost 10, with 17 bases in between. Germline lookup yields CDR1 SGHDN and CDR2 FVKESK. This CDR3 spans 13 amino acids. CDR3 protein: CASSLDPLFGAFF. The CDR3 nucleotides are TGTGCCAGCAGCTTAGATCCGCTGTTCGGAGCTTTCTTT.

This clone was picked up one time. The V and J genes are TRBV19 and TRBJ2-4, with D possibly matching TRBD2 (6 bases). V was pared by 6 bases and J by 1 base, with 16 bases between. This CDR3 has 16 residues. CDR1 and CDR2 (germline): LNHDA, SQIVND (reference sequence). The CDR3 region has the DNA TGTGCCAGTAGCAAAGGACTACGGTTGGCCAAAAACATTCAGTACTTC. As protein: CASSKGLRLAKNIQYF.

The chain couples TRBV6-5 to TRBJ1-1; 7 bases match TRBD1. V lost 8 bases and J lost 6; bases outside the gene matches: 12. This CDR3 is 14 amino acids long. CDR1 is MNHEY, CDR2 SVGAGI, per germline. The CDR3 here is CASGPTGHLSEAFF. The CDR3 DNA follows: TGTGCCAGCGGGCCGACAGGGCATTTATCTGAAGCTTTCTTT.

J is TRBJ2-3 and V is TRBV5-5; 7 bases align to TRBD2. This CDR3 contains 15 residues. Germline V gene data show CDR1 as SGHKS and CDR2 as YYEKEE (reference sequence). V lost 3 bases to trimming and J lost 3 bases; unmatched junction nucleotides: 7. This CDR3 reads CASSYGGGGTDTQYF. The CDR3 DNA reads as TGTGCCAGCAGCTATGGTGGCGGGGGAACAGATACGCAGTATTTT. The full variable domain, in which reference TRBV5-5 and TRBJ2-3 provide the parts outside the CDR3, is DAGVTQSPTHLIKTRGQQVTLRCSPISGHKSVSWYQQVLGQGPQFIFQYYEKEERGRGNFPDRFSARQFPNYSSELNVNALLLGDSALYLCASSYGGGGTDTQYFGPGTRLTVL.

A word on this clone: In the same sample, other DNA sequences code for this CDR3. The chain carries TRBV6-1 and TRBJ1-5, with D uncertain. CDR1 is MNHNS, CDR2 SASEGT, per germline. The V gene lost 0 bases and the J gene lost 0 bases, with 3 bases spanning the gap. The CDR3 length is 14 residues. The CDR3 here is CASSEARSNQPQHF. CDR3 DNA: TGTGCCAGCAGTGAAGCCCGTAGCAATCAGCCCCAGCATTTT.

The chain has TRBV4-2 and TRBJ2-1, with D perhaps matching TRBD1 (5 bases). There are 14 residues in the CDR3. Germline V CDR1 and CDR2: LGHNA, YNFKEQ. V lost 0 bases to trimming and J lost 9 bases, with 12 bases between them. CDR3: CASSQDRRVGEQFF. CDR3 sequence (DNA): TGTGCCAGCAGCCAAGATCGCAGGGTCGGTGAGCAGTTCTTC.

The chain uses TRBV6-6 and TRBJ2-7; D not resolved. CDR1 is MNHNY and CDR2 is SVGAGI in the germline V gene (reference sequence). Deletions cut 2 bases from V and 2 bases from J, with 10 bases between. This CDR3 has 14 amino acids. This CDR3 reads CASSYLGLTYEQYF. The DNA for the CDR3 is TGTGCCAGCAGTTACCTCGGTCTAACCTACGAGCAGTACTTC.

This clone was recorded a few times. V and J are TRBV28 and TRBJ2-2; no clear D. The V gene's germline CDR1 is MDHEN and CDR2 SYDVKM. This CDR3 has 15 amino acids. Trimming stripped 11 bases from V and 1 base from J, with 17 bases between. The CDR3 DNA reads as TGTGCCTACTCAGACTCCTCGTTGAACACCGGGGAGCTGTTTTTT. It is translated as CAYSDSSLNTGELFF.

The chain recombines TRBV6-5 with TRBJ1-2, with D tentatively TRBD1 (6 bases). The CDR3 spans 16 residues. Looked up from germline, CDR1 is MNHEY and CDR2 is SVGAGI. The V gene lost 0 bases and the J gene lost 2 bases, with 13 bases spanning the gap. The CDR3 protein is CASSYSRQGTNYGYTF. CDR3 nucleotide sequence: TGTGCCAGCAGTTACTCGAGGCAGGGGACGAACTATGGCTACACCTTC.

Only one count was recorded for this clone. The chain combines TRBV24-1 with TRBJ2-3; D is perhaps TRBD1 (6 bases). The CDR3 consists of 13 residues. Germline CDR1 is KGHDR and CDR2 is SFDVKD. The germline V and J ends were trimmed by 5 bases and 7 bases, with 12 bases remaining between them. CDR3 protein: CATSVNRANTQYF. The CDR3 DNA sequence: TGTGCCACCAGTGTAAACAGGGCGAATACGCAGTATTTT.

V usage is TRBV28 and J usage is TRBJ1-5, with a possible D match to TRBD1 (5 bases). The CDR3 is 15 residues long. Germline values: CDR1 MDHEN, CDR2 SYDVKM. Deletions cut 3 bases from V and 5 bases from J, with 14 bases between. CDR3 sequence: CASSFQTKGDQPQHF. The CDR3 nucleotides are TGTGCCAGCAGTTTCCAAACGAAAGGGGATCAGCCCCAGCATTTT.

V gene TRBV11-2 combines with J gene TRBJ2-7; D perhaps matches TRBD1 (5 bases). The CDR3 totals 15 residues. Germline V gene data show CDR1 as SGHAT and CDR2 as FQNNGV. V was trimmed by 0 bases and J by 3 bases, leaving 12 bases between them. The CDR3 loop reads CASSLDRAIIYEQYF. The DNA of the CDR3 is TGTGCCAGCAGCTTAGACAGGGCCATTATCTACGAGCAGTACTTC.

This chain joins TRBV14 and TRBJ1-1; unclear D gene. V was clipped by 3 bases and J by 3 bases, with 17 bases between them. CDR3 length: 16 amino acids. Germline lookup yields CDR1 SGHDN and CDR2 FVKESK. The DNA of the CDR3 is TGTGCCAGCAGCCACTCCGGGTTTTTTACGGACACTGAAGCTTTCTTT. It yields the protein CASSHSGFFTDTEAFF.

This chain links TRBV3-1 (or the pseudogene TRBV3-2) with TRBJ2-3; TRBD2 agrees at 8 bases. The CDR3 runs 21 residues. Germline values: CDR1 LGHDT, CDR2 YNNKEL (reference sequence). J was trimmed by 1 base and V by 1 base; bases with no gene match: 19. The CDR3 region is CASSQVLAGGPLPLRTDTQYF. The DNA for the CDR3 is TGTGCCAGCAGCCAAGTGCTGGCGGGGGGTCCTCTCCCCCTTCGCACAGATACGCAGTATTTT.

A single count supports this clone. The chain has TRBV3-1 (or the pseudogene TRBV3-2) and TRBJ1-6; D is unresolved. The germline V gene has CDR1 LGHDT and CDR2 YNNKEL (reference sequence). The CDR3 is 14 amino acids. V shed 1 base and J shed 6 bases, with 7 bases lying between them. The CDR3 bases are TGTGCCAGCAGCCAAGGAGTATCTAATTCACCCCTCCACTTT. Translated, it gives CASSQGVSNSPLHF.

This chain links TRBV6-6 with TRBJ1-1, with D perhaps matching TRBD1 (5 bases). V dropped 5 bases and J dropped 1 base, with 17 bases sitting between them. The CDR3 runs 16 residues. The germline CDR1 and CDR2 sequences are MNHNY and SVGAGI (reference sequence). The CDR3 loop reads CASSTTIQGSNTEAFF. The CDR3 region has the DNA TGTGCCAGCAGTACTACCATTCAGGGTTCGAACACTGAAGCTTTCTTT.

The chain is built from TRBV4-1 and TRBJ1-5, with a tentative D call TRBD1 (6 bases). The germline V gene has CDR1 MGHRA and CDR2 YSYEKL. The V end lost 2 bases, the J end lost 4 bases, and 15 bases lay between the germline ends. The CDR3 contains 16 residues. CDR3 sequence: CASSQKFGGDNQPQHF. In DNA, the CDR3 is TGCGCCAGCAGCCAAAAGTTTGGGGGCGATAATCAGCCCCAGCATTTT.

The chain is built from TRBV7-9 and TRBJ1-1, with 9 positions matching TRBD1. The V segment lost 4 bases and the J segment 0 bases; nucleotides outside the gene matches: 3. Germline V gene sequence: CDR1 SEHNR, CDR2 FQNEAQ (reference sequence). This CDR3 spans 15 amino acids. The CDR3, as DNA: TGTGCCAGCAGCTGGGGACAGGGAGTGAACACTGAAGCTTTCTTT. The encoded protein is CASSWGQGVNTEAFF. The whole variable domain, filled in from reference TRBV7-9 and TRBJ1-1, reads DTGVSQNPRHKITKRGQNVTFRCDPISEHNRLYWYRQTLGQGPEFLTYFQNEAQLEKSRLLSDRFSAERPKGSFSTLEIQRTEQGDSAMYLCASSWGQGVNTEAFFGQGTRLTVV.

V is TRBV27 and J is TRBJ2-7; tentative D call: TRBD2 (5 bases). The CDR3 is made up of 14 amino acids. The V end lost 4 bases, the J end lost 0 bases, and 10 bases lay between the germline ends. Germline loops: CDR1 MNHEY, CDR2 SMNVEV (reference sequence). DNA of the CDR3: TGTGCCAGCAGTTCAACGGGAAGCTCCTACGAGCAGTACTTC. Protein product: CASSSTGSSYEQYF.

This chain links TRBV25-1 with TRBJ2-7; tentative D call: TRBD2 (6 bases). CDR3 size: 15 residues. Trimming pared 3 bases from V and 2 bases from J, leaving 14 bases between. Germline V gene data show CDR1 as MGHDK and CDR2 as SYGVNS. This CDR3 is CASSDPGTPTYEQYF. In DNA, the CDR3 is TGTGCCAGCAGTGACCCCGGGACTCCCACCTACGAGCAGTACTTC.

V gene TRBV14 combines with J gene TRBJ2-2, with D perhaps matching TRBD1 (6 bases). The CDR3 is made up of 17 amino acids. V was clipped by 5 bases and J by 4 bases, with 20 bases between them. Looked up from germline, CDR1 is SGHDN and CDR2 is FVKESK. CDR3 sequence reads: CASSGQTGPISTGELFF. The CDR3 coding sequence is TGTGCCAGCAGCGGACAAACAGGGCCCATCAGCACCGGGGAGCTGTTTTTT.

Here the CDR3 reads CASAIAPSGEQYF. CDR3 bases: TGTGCCAGCGCCATAGCCCCCTCCGGCGAGCAGTACTTC. The V call is TRBV6-5, the J call TRBJ2-7; the D is unclear. The length of the CDR3 is 13 residues. The V end was cut by 8 bases, the J end by 6 bases, with 17 bases between. Per germline, CDR1 MNHEY and CDR2 SVGAGI.

This clone was found once. The J gene is TRBJ2-7, the V gene TRBV7-2, with TRBD1 as a possible D gene (5 bases). Trimming left V 3 bases short and J 0 bases short, with 9 bases between. The CDR3 consists of 14 residues. Per germline, CDR1 SGHTA and CDR2 FQGNSA. Here the CDR3 reads CASSFRQSSYEQYF. DNA of the CDR3: TGTGCCAGCAGCTTCCGACAGAGCTCCTACGAGCAGTACTTC.

The chain joins TRBV10-3 to TRBJ2-3; 8 bases fit TRBD2. The length of the CDR3 is 14 residues. With V trimmed by 3 bases and J by 2 bases, 1 base remained unmatched. Germline CDR1 is ENHRY and CDR2 is SYGVKD. In nucleotides, the CDR3 is TGTGCCATCAGTGAACTAGCGGTCACAGATACGCAGTATTTT. This sequence encodes CAISELAVTDTQYF.